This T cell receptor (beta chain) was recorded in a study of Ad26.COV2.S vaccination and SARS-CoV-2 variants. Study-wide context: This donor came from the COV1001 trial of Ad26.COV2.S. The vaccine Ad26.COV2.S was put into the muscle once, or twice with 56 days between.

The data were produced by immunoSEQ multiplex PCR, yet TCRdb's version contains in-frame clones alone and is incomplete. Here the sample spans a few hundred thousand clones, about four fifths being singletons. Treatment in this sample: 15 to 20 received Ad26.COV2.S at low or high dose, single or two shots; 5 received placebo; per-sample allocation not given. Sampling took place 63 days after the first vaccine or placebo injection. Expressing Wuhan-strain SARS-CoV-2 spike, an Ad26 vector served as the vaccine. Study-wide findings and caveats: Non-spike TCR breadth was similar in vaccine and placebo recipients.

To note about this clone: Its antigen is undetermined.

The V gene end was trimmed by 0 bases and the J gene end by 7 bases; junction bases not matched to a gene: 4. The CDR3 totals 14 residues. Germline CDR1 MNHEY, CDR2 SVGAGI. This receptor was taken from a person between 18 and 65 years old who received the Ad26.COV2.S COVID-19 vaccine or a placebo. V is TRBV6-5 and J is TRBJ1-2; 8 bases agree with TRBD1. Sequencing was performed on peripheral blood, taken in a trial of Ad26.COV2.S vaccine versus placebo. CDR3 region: CASSYSDREAGYTF. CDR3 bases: TGTGCCAGCAGTTACTCGGACAGGGAGGCTGGCTACACCTTC.